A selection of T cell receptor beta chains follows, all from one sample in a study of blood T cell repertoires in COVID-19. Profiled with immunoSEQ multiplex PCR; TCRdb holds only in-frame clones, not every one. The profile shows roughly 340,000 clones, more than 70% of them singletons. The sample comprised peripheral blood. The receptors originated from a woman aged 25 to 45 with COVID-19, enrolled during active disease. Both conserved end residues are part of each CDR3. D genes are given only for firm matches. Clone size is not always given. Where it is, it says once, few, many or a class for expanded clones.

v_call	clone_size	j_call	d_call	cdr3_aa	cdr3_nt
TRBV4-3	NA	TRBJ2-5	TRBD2	CASSQDPSPGTSQETQYF	TGCGCCAGCAGCCAAGACCCCTCCCCCGGGACTAGTCAAGAGACCCAGTACTTC
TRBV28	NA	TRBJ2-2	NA	CASTWAAGHTGELFF	TGTGCCAGCACTTGGGCGGCGGGGCACACCGGGGAGCTGTTTTTT
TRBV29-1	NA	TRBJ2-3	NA	CSVARIEHDTQYF	TGCAGCGTTGCCAGGATTGAGCACGATACGCAGTATTTT
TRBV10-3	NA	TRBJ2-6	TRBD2	CAISGGQSGANVLTF	TGTGCCATCTCGGGGGGGCAGTCTGGGGCCAACGTCCTGACTTTC
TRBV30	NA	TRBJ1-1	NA	CAWGQSNTEAFF	TGTGCCTGGGGACAGTCGAACACTGAAGCTTTCTTT
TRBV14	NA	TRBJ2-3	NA	CASSQRGIGRSTDTQYF	TGTGCCAGCAGCCAAAGAGGGATAGGGAGGTCCACAGATACGCAGTATTTT
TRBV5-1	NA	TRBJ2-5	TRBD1	CASSWSTGGLETQYF	TGCGCCAGCAGCTGGAGCACAGGGGGCTTGGAGACCCAGTACTTC
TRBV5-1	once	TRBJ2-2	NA	CASSLVELDTGELFF	TGCGCCAGCAGCTTGGTGGAGTTAGACACCGGGGAGCTGTTTTTT
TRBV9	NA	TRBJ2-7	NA	CASSAGGGAEQYF	TGTGCCAGCAGCGCAGGCGGGGGCGCCGAGCAGTACTTC
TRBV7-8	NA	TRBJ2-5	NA	CASSLAVGEETQYF	TGTGCCAGCAGCTTAGCGGTAGGGGAAGAGACCCAGTACTTC
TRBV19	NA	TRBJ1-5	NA	CASRSGTPSNQPQHF	TGTGCCAGTAGGAGCGGGACGCCGAGCAATCAGCCCCAGCATTTT
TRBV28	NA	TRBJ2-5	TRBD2	CASRTASGLAGLAQYF	TGTGCCAGCAGGACCGCATCGGGACTAGCGGGACTGGCCCAGTACTTC
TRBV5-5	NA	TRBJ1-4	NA	CASSLGPPGFEKLFF	TGTGCCAGCAGCTTGGGTCCTCCAGGGTTCGAAAAACTGTTTTTT
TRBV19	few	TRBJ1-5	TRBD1	CASSIDRGQGLPQHF	TGTGCCAGTAGCATCGACAGGGGCCAAGGCTTGCCCCAGCATTTT
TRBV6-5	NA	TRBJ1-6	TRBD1	CASRPQGIRSPLHF	TGTGCCAGCAGACCACAGGGGATAAGGTCACCCCTCCACTTT
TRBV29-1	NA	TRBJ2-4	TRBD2	CSAPGGGGGNIQYF	TGCAGCGCCCCCGGGGGGGGCGGAGGAAACATTCAGTACTTC
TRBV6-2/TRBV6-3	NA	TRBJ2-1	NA	CASSYVRGGGSEQFF	TGTGCCAGCAGTTACGTGAGGGGGGGCGGAAGTGAGCAGTTCTTC
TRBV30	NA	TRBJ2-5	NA	CAWLGKETQYF	TGTGCCTGGCTGGGCAAAGAGACCCAGTACTTC
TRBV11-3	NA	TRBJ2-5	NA	CASSLETQEAQYF	TGTGCCAGCAGCTTAGAGACGCAGGAGGCCCAGTACTTC
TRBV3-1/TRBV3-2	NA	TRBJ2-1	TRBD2	CASSWTSGGDYNEQFF	TGTGCCAGCAGCTGGACTAGCGGGGGGGACTACAATGAGCAGTTCTTC
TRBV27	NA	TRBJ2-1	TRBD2	CASSLAAGGSYNEQFF	TGTGCCAGCAGTTTAGCTGCGGGAGGCTCCTACAATGAGCAGTTCTTC
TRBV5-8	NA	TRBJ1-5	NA	CASSLDYQPQHF	TGTGCCAGCAGCTTGGACTACCAGCCCCAGCATTTT
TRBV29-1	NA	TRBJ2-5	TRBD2	CSVVILAGAYLWEETQYF	TGCAGCGTTGTTATCCTAGCGGGAGCCTATTTATGGGAGGAGACCCAGTACTTC
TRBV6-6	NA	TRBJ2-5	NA	CASSYAEGEYF	TGTGCCAGCAGTTACGCCGAGGGGGAATACTTC
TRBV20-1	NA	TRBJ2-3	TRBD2	CSASVAGGRGDTQYF	TGCAGTGCTAGTGTAGCGGGGGGTCGGGGAGATACGCAGTATTTT
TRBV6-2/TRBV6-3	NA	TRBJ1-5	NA	CASSQARGVGPQHF	TGTGCCAGCAGCCAAGCCAGGGGAGTGGGGCCCCAGCATTTT
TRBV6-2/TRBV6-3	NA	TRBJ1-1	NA	CASSFSDLNTEAFF	TGTGCCAGCAGTTTTTCAGATCTGAACACTGAAGCTTTCTTT
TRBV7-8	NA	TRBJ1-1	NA	CASSLGGGWGGTEAFF	TGTGCCAGCAGCTTAGGAGGGGGATGGGGGGGAACTGAAGCTTTCTTT
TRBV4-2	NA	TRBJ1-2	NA	CASSQDWGVRERDYGYTF	TGTGCCAGCAGCCAAGATTGGGGTGTCAGGGAAAGGGACTATGGCTACACCTTC
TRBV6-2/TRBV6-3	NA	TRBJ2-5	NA	CASSRTVQETQYF	TGTGCCAGCAGTCGGACAGTCCAAGAGACCCAGTACTTC
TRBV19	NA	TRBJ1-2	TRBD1	CASSMTGGDNYGYTF	TGTGCCAGTAGCATGACAGGGGGCGATAACTATGGCTACACCTTC
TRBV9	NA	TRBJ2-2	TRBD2	CASSVFTSGMVGELFF	TGTGCCAGCAGCGTATTCACTAGCGGGATGGTCGGGGAGCTGTTTTTT
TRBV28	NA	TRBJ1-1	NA	CASSSPGRQMNTEAFF	TGTGCCAGCAGTTCCCCGGGTCGTCAGATGAACACTGAAGCTTTCTTT
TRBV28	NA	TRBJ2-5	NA	CASSPPSGGFAPLEETQYF	TGTGCCAGCAGTCCACCCTCGGGTGGGTTTGCGCCCCTCGAAGAGACCCAGTACTTC
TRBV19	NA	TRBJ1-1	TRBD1	CASSTMTGAEAFF	TGTGCCAGTAGCACAATGACAGGGGCTGAAGCTTTCTTT
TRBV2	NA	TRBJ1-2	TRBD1	CASSDPRQGAVRDGYTF	TGTGCCAGCAGTGACCCTCGACAGGGGGCGGTACGAGATGGCTACACCTTC
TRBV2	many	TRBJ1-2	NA	CASTQNRERGYTF	TGTGCCAGCACCCAAAACAGGGAGCGTGGCTACACCTTC